These 18 T cell receptor beta chains were sequenced from one sample in a study of kidney transplant recipient with SARS-CoV-2 infection. Using its own MiXCR run on the reads, TCRdb lists one record per CDR3 protein. This table holds fewer than 250,000 distinct CDR3 sequences, 29% found once. Sequencing was performed on a blood sample, taken at baseline and on day 111 from a kidney transplant recipient. The receptors shown here come from a young adult male patient who had COVID-19 and was a kidney transplant recipient. Some of the T cells might come from the graft donor.

This clonotype appeared many times. This chain connects TRBV11-2 to TRBJ1-6, with 7 nucleotides matching TRBD1. This CDR3 contains 16 residues. V trimming: 1 base; J trimming: 5 bases; junction bases outside the gene matches: 5. Germline CDR1 and CDR2: SGHAT and FQNNGV. DNA for the CDR3: TGTGCCAGCAGCTTAGCAGGGACAGCCAATAATTCACCCCTCCACTTT. Translated, it gives CASSLAGTANNSPLHF.

In this sample, this clonotype turned up many times. Here the CDR3 DNA reads TGTGCCAGCAGCCAAGACGCGGCGAGCGCCTACAATGAGCAGTTCTTC. Its translation is CASSQDAASAYNEQFF. V gene TRBV4-2 combines with J gene TRBJ2-1; D unclear. The CDR3 runs 16 residues. Germline CDR1 LGHNA, CDR2 YNFKEQ. Trimming took off 0 bases at V and 2 bases at J, with 11 bases between the two ends.

On this clonotype: With a much larger clone just one base away, this may be a read error. CDR3 bases: TGTGCCAGCAGCTTACAGGTCTATAATTCACTCCTCCACTTT. Protein product: CASSLQVYNSLLHF. The J gene is TRBJ1-6, the V gene TRBV7-9; unclear D gene. The CDR3 loop spans 14 amino acids. In germline, CDR1 is SEHNR, CDR2 FQNEAQ (reference sequence).

This clonotype has ten or more counts. The genes are TRBV7-9 and TRBJ2-7; no clear D gene. V was clipped by 0 bases and J by 3 bases, with 6 bases between them. The CDR3 has 13 residues. Germline-derived CDR1 and CDR2 are SEHNR and FQNEAQ (reference sequence). The CDR3 loop reads CASSLAGVYEQYF. In DNA, the CDR3 is TGTGCCAGCAGCTTAGCCGGCGTCTACGAGCAGTACTTC.

Worth noting for this clonotype: Being one base from a much bigger clone, this may be a read error. V and J are TRBV19 and TRBJ2-7, with a possible D match to TRBD2 (6 bases). Germline CDR1 LNHDA, CDR2 SQIVND (reference sequence). V was pared by 5 bases and J by 4 bases, with 21 bases between. The CDR3 is 16 amino acids. This CDR3 reads CASSGDRGTTRYEQYF. The CDR3, as DNA: TGTGCCAGTAGTGGGGACCGGGGGACGACCAGGTACGAGCAGTACTTC.

This clonotype came up many times. The rearrangement links TRBV24-1 to TRBJ1-2; D ambiguous. V lost 6 bases to trimming and J lost 4 bases, with 23 bases between them. The germline V gene has CDR1 KGHDR and CDR2 SFDVKD. The CDR3 length is 17 residues. The CDR3 here is CATSRAVSTRKTYGYTF. The CDR3 DNA follows: TGTGCCACCAGTAGAGCTGTTAGTACCAGAAAGACCTATGGCTACACCTTC.

This chain links TRBV12-3 or TRBV12-4 with TRBJ1-1, with TRBD1 matching 7 bases. V trimming: 10 bases; J trimming: 2 bases; junction bases outside the gene matches: 7. This CDR3 has 13 amino acids. The CDR3 DNA reads as TGTGCCAACAGAAGACAGGGAAACACTGAAGCTTTCTTT. Its translation is CANRRQGNTEAFF.

This clonotype occurred once. A much larger clone sits a single nucleotide away, making a read error possible. The chain has TRBV5-1 and TRBJ2-1; 11 bases are shared with TRBD2. The CDR3 spans 15 residues. Germline CDR1 reads SGHRS; CDR2 reads YFSETQ. In nucleotides, the CDR3 is TGCGCCGGCAGCTCACTAGCGGGAGTTAACAATGAGCAGTTCTTC. Amino acids: CAGSSLAGVNNEQFF.

In the case of this clonotype: This may stem from a read error, because a much larger clone lies one nucleotide away. The CDR3 DNA reads TGTACCAGCAGCCCAAGCGGGAGGGGAGAGACCCAGTACTTC. This gives the protein CTSSPSGRGETQYF. The rearrangement joins TRBV7-3 to TRBJ2-7; 10 bases agree with TRBD2. The J call may not be correct, given that the DNA end is closer to TRBJ2-5. CDR1 SGHTA and CDR2 FQGTGA come from the germline V gene. The CDR3 sequence is 14 residues long.

This clonotype was detected ten times or more. The chain links TRBV12-3 or TRBV12-4 to TRBJ2-7; 7 positions agree with TRBD1. V was pared by 3 bases and J by 5 bases, with 7 bases of the junction left unmatched. CDR3 size: 14 residues. The CDR3 nucleotides read TGTGCCAGCAGTTTCAGAGGGGGCGAGAACGAGCAGTACTTC. Its translation is CASSFRGGENEQYF.

This clonotype has ten or more counts. CDR3 DNA: TGTGCCAGCAGTTACTCCCCCCAGGGTGGGTACGAGCAGTACTTC. Amino acid sequence: CASSYSPQGGYEQYF. The chain recombines TRBV6-5 with TRBJ2-7; possibly TRBD1 for D (5 bases). From germline, CDR1 is MNHEY and CDR2 SVGAGI. This CDR3 is 15 amino acids long. Trimming cost V 0 bases and J 4 bases, with 13 bases left between them.

The chain joins TRBV6-7 to TRBJ1-2; D is unclear. TRBV6-7 is noted as an ORF with a role that remains uncertain. The CDR3 extends over 17 amino acids. V shed 5 bases and J shed 4 bases, with 23 bases lying between them. CDR3 sequence: CASSNVSRIWKTYGYTF. CDR3 sequence (DNA): TGTGCCAGCAGTAATGTCTCGCGTATTTGGAAGACCTATGGCTACACCTTC.

A remark on this clonotype: This sequence may be a read error, since a much larger clone differs from it by one base. V gene TRBV6-6 combines with J gene TRBJ2-7, with 12 bases identical to TRBD2. J lost 4 bases, V lost 4 bases, and 5 bases had no gene match. The CDR3 covers 15 residues. Germline values: CDR1 MNHNY, CDR2 SVGAGI (reference sequence). This CDR3 is CASSCTTSGSYEQYF. CDR3 DNA sequence: TGTGCCAGCAGTTGCACGACTAGCGGGAGTTACGAGCAGTACTTC.

This clonotype was counted ten times or more. This sequence joins TRBV11-2 and TRBJ1-5; maybe TRBD1 (6 bases). The CDR3 length is 15 residues. Looked up from germline, CDR1 is SGHAT and CDR2 is FQNNGV. Between the trimmed V and J ends, which lost 1 base and 0 bases, there was a span of 7 bases. The CDR3: CASSLGTASNQPQHF. The DNA for the CDR3 is TGTGCCAGCAGCTTAGGGACAGCTAGCAATCAGCCCCAGCATTTT. Filled out from reference TRBV11-2 and TRBJ1-5, the complete variable domain reads EAGVAQSPRYKIIEKRQSVAFWCNPISGHATLYWYQQILGQGPKLLIQFQNNGVVDDSQLPKDRFSAERLKGVDSTLKIQPAKLEDSAVYLCASSLGTASNQPQHFGDGTRLSIL.

The sample holds many counts of this clonotype. The chain has TRBV9 and TRBJ2-2, with TRBD2 matching 15 bases. Germline CDR1 and CDR2: SGDLS and YYNGEE. The J segment lost 9 bases and the V segment lost 3 bases, leaving 12 bases of the junction unmatched. The CDR3 extends over 18 amino acids. CDR3 protein: CASSGGGLAGGTGRELFF. The CDR3 DNA sequence: TGTGCCAGCAGCGGAGGGGGACTAGCGGGAGGTACGGGGCGGGAGCTGTTTTTT.

The V and J genes are TRBV12-3 or TRBV12-4 and TRBJ2-5; possibly TRBD1 for D (6 bases). Gene TRBJ2-7 matches the end of the DNA better, so the J call may be wrong. CDR3 length equals 14 residues. CDR3 nucleotides: TGTGCCAGCGCCTTGGGGACAACCTCCTACGAGCAGTACTTC. Protein product: CASALGTTSYEQYF.

This clonotype was found many times. This rearrangement joins TRBV6-6 to TRBJ1-6, with a weak D call TRBD1 (6 bases). Between the trimmed V and J ends, which lost 6 bases and 8 bases, there was a span of 14 bases. The CDR3 totals 14 residues. Germline V gene sequence: CDR1 MNHNY, CDR2 SVGAGI (reference sequence). CDR3 nucleotide sequence: TGTGCCAGCAGGGGGGGCAGGGGTCATTCACCCCTCCACTTT. Translating gives CASRGGRGHSPLHF.

This clonotype has more than one count but fewer than ten. The gene calls are TRBV10-2 and TRBJ2-4; 7 nucleotides agree with TRBD2. CDR1 is WSHSY and CDR2 is SAAADI in the germline V gene. With V trimmed by 0 bases and J by 9 bases, 2 bases remained unmatched. This CDR3 is 13 amino acids long. CDR3 protein: CASSESGRGIQYF. Written as DNA, the CDR3 is TGCGCCAGCAGTGAGTCGGGGAGGGGCATTCAGTACTTC.